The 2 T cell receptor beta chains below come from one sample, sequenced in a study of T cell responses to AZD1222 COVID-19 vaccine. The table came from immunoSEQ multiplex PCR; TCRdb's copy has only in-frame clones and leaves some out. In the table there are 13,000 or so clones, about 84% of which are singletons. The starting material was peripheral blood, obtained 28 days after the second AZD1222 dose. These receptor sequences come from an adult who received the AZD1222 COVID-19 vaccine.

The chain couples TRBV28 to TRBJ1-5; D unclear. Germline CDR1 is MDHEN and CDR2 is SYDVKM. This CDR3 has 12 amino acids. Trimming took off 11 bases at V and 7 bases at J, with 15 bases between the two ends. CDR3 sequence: CAAQSGLQPQHF. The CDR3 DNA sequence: TGTGCCGCACAATCAGGATTGCAGCCCCAGCATTTT.

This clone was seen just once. CDR3 nucleotide sequence: TGTGCCAGCTCGGTAACCTCTAGCACAGATACGCAGTATTTT. It specifies CASSVTSSTDTQYF. The chain employs TRBV6-5 and TRBJ2-3; D remains unclear. V lost 8 bases to trimming and J lost 0 bases, with 12 bases between them. This CDR3 has 14 amino acids. Per germline, CDR1 MNHEY and CDR2 SVGAGI.